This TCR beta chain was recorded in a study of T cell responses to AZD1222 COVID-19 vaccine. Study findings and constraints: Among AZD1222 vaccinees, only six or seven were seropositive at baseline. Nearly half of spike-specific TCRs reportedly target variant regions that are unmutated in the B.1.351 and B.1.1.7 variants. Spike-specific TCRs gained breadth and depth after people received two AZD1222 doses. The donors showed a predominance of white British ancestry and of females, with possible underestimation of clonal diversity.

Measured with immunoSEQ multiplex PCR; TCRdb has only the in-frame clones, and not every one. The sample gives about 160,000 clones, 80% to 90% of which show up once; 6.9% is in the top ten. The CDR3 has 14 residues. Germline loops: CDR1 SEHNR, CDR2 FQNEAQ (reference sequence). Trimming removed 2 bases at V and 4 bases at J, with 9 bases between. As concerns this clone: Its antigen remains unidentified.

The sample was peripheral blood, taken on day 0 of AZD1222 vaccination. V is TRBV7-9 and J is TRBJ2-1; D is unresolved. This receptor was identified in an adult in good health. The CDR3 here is CASSLMAEYNEQFF. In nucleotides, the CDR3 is TGTGCCAGCAGCTTAATGGCCGAATACAATGAGCAGTTCTTC.